What follows are 5 T cell receptor beta chains derived from one specimen sequenced in a study of blood T cell repertoires in COVID-19. Repertoires were generated with immunoSEQ multiplex PCR, while TCRdb's copy carries only in-frame clones and drops some. This sample yields about 280,000 clones, of which about four fifths are seen a single time; about 5% belongs to the top ten. The sample comprised PBMCs or T cells enriched from blood (not recorded which). These receptors were collected from a man aged 40-49 years who had been exposed to COVID-19.

The chain uses TRBV7-9 and TRBJ1-5; a possible D gene is TRBD1 (5 bases). The CDR3 is 14 amino acids. V was clipped by 5 bases and J by 6 bases, with 14 bases between them. The V gene's germline CDR1 is SEHNR and CDR2 FQNEAQ (reference sequence). CDR3 DNA sequence: TGTGCCAGCAGCCCCCCGGGGGATCGTCAGCCCCAGCATTTT. It codes for CASSPPGDRQPQHF.

The gene calls are TRBV27 and TRBJ2-3; perhaps TRBD1 as D (6 bases). The CDR3 totals 17 residues. Germline CDR1 is MNHEY and CDR2 is SMNVEV (reference sequence). With 3 bases removed from V and 4 bases from J, the gap between germline ends came to 20 bases. The CDR3 DNA follows: TGTGCCAGCAGTTTCCCCGGGACGAGCAGGGGACCAGATACGCAGTATTTT. This sequence encodes CASSFPGTSRGPDTQYF.

The genes are TRBV14 and TRBJ2-7; 7 bases fit TRBD1. The CDR3 runs to 14 residues. CDR1 is SGHDN and CDR2 is FVKESK in the germline V gene. The trim removed 4 bases at V and 5 bases at J, leaving 8 bases unmatched. Here the CDR3 reads CASSPSTGMNEQYF. In DNA, the CDR3 is TGTGCCAGCAGCCCGTCGACAGGGATGAACGAGCAGTACTTC.

The genes are TRBV18 and TRBJ2-1, with 7 bases that match TRBD2. This CDR3 comprises 14 residues. V was clipped by 4 bases and J by 9 bases; unmatched bases: 9. Per the germline V gene, CDR1 is KGHSH and CDR2 is LQKENI. CDR3 region: CASSQNGGRGEQFF. The CDR3 coding sequence is TGTGCCAGCTCACAGAATGGCGGGAGAGGTGAGCAGTTCTTC.

This clone appeared a single time. J is TRBJ2-1 and V is TRBV6-5, with a possible D match to TRBD2 (5 bases). The germline V and J ends were trimmed by 7 bases and 0 bases, with 13 bases remaining between them. Looked up from germline, CDR1 is MNHEY and CDR2 is SVGAGI. The CDR3 length is 15 residues. The CDR3 is CASTLERSSYNEQFF. The CDR3 bases are TGTGCCAGCACTTTGGAGCGGAGCTCCTACAATGAGCAGTTCTTC.